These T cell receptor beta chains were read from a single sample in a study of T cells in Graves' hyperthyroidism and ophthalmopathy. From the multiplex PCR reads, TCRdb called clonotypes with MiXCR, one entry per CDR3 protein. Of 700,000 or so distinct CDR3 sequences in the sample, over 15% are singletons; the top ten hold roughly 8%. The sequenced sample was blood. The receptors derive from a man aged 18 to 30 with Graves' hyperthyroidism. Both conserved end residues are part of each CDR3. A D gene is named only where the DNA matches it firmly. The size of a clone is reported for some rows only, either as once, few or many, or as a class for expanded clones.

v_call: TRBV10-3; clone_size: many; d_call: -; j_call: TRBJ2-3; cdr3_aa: CAISSAGSTDTQYF; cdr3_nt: TGTGCCATCAGCTCCGCGGGGAGCACAGATACGCAGTATTTT
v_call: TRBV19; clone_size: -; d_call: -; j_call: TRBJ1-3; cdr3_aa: CASRVSSGNTIYF; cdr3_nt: TGTGCCAGTAGAGTCAGCTCTGGAAACACCATATATTTT
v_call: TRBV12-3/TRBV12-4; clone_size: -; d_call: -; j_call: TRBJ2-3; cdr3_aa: CASTTDSGSQYF; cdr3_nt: TGTGCCAGCACCACTGACTCGGGGTCGCAGTATTTT
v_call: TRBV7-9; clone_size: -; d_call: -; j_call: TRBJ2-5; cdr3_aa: CASSLSGGQKETQYF; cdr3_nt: TGTGCCAGCAGCCTCTCCGGGGGGCAGAAAGAGACCCAGTACTTC
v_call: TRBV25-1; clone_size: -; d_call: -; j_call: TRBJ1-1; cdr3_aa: CASRLTENTEAFF; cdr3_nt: TGTGCCAGCAGACTGACTGAGAACACTGAAGCTTTCTTT
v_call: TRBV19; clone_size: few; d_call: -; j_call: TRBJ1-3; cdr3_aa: CASSIGAGSGNTIYF; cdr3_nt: TGTGCCAGTAGTATTGGGGCTGGCTCTGGAAACACCATATATTTT
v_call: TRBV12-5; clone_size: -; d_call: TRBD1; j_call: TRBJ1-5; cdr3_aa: CASATTGNQPQHF; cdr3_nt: TGTGCTAGTGCCACGACAGGGAACCAGCCCCAGCATTTT
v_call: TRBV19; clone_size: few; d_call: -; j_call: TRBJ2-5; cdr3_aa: CASSIMGGQTQYF; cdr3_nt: TGTGCCAGTAGTATTATGGGTGGGCAGACCCAGTACTTC
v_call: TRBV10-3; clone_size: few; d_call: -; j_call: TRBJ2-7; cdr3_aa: CAVGGSYEQYF; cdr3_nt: TGTGCCGTCGGGGGCTCCTACGAGCAGTACTTC
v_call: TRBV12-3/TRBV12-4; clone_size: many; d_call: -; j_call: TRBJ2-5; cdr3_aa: CASTRRTAIKETQYF; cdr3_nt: TGTGCCAGCACTCGAAGGACAGCAATTAAAGAGACCCAGTACTTC
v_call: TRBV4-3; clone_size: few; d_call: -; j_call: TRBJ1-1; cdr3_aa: CASSQDMTENTEAFF; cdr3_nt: TGCGCCAGCAGCCAAGATATGACGGAGAACACTGAAGCTTTCTTT
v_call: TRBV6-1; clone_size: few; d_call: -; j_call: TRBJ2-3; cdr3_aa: CATPPPSGTCSTDTQYF; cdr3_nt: TGTGCCACCCCACCGCCTTCCGGGACCTGTAGCACAGATACGCAGTATTTT
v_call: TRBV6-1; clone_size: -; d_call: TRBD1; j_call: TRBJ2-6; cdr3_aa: CASRPGGNGANVLTF; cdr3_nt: TGTGCCAGCAGGCCAGGGGGAAACGGGGCCAACGTCCTGACTTTC
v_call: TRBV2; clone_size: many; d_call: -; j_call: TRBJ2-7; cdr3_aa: CASSGGTESSYEQYF; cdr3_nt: TGTGCCAGCAGCGGTGGGACGGAAAGCTCCTACGAGCAGTACTTC
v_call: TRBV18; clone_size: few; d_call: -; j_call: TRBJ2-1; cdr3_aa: CASSAGTDTYNEQFF; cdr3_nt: TGTGCCAGCTCTGCCGGGACGGATACTTACAATGAGCAGTTCTTC
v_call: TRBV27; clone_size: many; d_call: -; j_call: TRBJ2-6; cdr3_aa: CASSLSRSGANVLTF; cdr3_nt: TGTGCCAGCAGTTTATCACGCTCTGGGGCCAACGTCCTGACTTTC
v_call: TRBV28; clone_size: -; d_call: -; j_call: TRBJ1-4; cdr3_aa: CASTPYGATNEKLFF; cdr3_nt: TGTGCCAGCACCCCGTACGGGGCAACTAATGAAAAACTGTTTTTT
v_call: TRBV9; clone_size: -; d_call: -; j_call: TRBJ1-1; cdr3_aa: CASSVVVGLGENTEAFF; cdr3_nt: TGTGCCAGCAGCGTAGTGGTAGGGCTTGGGGAAAACACTGAAGCTTTCTTT
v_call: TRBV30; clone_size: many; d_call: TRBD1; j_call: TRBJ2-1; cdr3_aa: CAWSLGNRGSGEQFF; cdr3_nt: TGTGCCTGGAGCTTAGGAAACAGGGGTTCGGGAGAGCAGTTCTTC
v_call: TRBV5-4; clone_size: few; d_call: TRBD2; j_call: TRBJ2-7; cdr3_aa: CASSSDLAAYEQYF; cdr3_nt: TGTGCCAGCAGCTCGGACCTAGCGGCGTACGAGCAGTACTTC
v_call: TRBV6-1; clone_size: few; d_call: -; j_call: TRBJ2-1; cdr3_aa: CASMNEQFF; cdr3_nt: TGTGCCAGCATGAATGAGCAGTTCTTC
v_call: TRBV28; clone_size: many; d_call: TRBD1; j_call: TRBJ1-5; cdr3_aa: CASSASGTGKQPQHF; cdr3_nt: TGTGCCAGCAGTGCCTCCGGGACAGGGAAACAGCCCCAGCATTTT
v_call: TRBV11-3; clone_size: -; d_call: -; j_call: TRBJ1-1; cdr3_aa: CASSPWDILNTEAFF; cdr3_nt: TGTGCCAGCAGCCCGTGGGACATTTTGAACACTGAAGCTTTCTTT
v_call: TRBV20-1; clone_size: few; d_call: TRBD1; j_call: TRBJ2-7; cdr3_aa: CSARAWDRVAYEQYF; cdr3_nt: TGCAGTGCTAGAGCCTGGGACAGGGTCGCCTACGAGCAGTACTTC
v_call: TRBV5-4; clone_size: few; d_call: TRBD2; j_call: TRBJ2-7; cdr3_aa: CASSGLAESYEQYF; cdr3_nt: TGTGCCAGCAGCGGACTAGCGGAGTCCTACGAGCAGTACTTC
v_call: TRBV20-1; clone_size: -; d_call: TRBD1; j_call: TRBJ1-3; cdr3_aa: CSASADRQGRSGNTIYF; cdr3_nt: TGCAGTGCTAGCGCCGATCGACAGGGGAGGTCTGGAAACACCATATATTTT